One TCR beta chain is described in this entry. The assay was immunoSEQ multiplex PCR, and TCRdb's table has in-frame clones only and misses some. The repertoire holds tens of thousands of clones, with 82% as singletons. This specimen belongs to a study of blood T cell repertoires in COVID-19. The V end lost 0 bases, the J end lost 4 bases, and 7 bases lay between the germline ends. The CDR3 loop spans 14 amino acids. CDR1 and CDR2 (germline): SEHNR, FQNEAQ (reference sequence). The receptor was derived from a man older than 75 with COVID-19, enrolled during active disease. Sequencing was performed on peripheral blood. This chain connects TRBV7-9 to TRBJ2-1; D remains ambiguous. The CDR3 DNA sequence: TGTGCCAGCAGCTTAGCCGGCGGATACAATGAGCAGTTCTTC. Its translation: CASSLAGGYNEQFF.